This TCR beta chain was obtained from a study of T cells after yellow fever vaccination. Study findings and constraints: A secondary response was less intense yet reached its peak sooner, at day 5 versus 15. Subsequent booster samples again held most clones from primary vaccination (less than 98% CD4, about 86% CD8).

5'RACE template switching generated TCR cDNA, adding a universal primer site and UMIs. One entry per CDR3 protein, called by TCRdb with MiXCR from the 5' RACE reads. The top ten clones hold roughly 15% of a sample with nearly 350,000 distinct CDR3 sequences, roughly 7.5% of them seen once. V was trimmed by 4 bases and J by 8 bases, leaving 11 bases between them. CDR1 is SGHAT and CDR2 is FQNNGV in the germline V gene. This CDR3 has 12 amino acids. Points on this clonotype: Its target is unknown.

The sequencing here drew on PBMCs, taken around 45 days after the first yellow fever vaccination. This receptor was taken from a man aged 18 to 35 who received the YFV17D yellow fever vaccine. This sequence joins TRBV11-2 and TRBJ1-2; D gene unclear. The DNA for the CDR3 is TGTGCCAGCAGCTCTGTGGGAAGCGGCTACACCTTC. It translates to CASSSVGSGYTF.